The 23 T cell receptor beta chains reported below all come from one sample, sequenced in a study of T-cell memory formation after mild COVID-19. TCRdb analysed the 5' RACE reads with MiXCR anew, one entry per CDR3 protein. Of roughly 550,000 distinct CDR3 sequences listed, about 20% were seen once; the top ten hold roughly an eighth. Sequencing input: PBMCs or a T cell subset sorted from them (not recorded which). The receptors originated from an adult woman who had mild COVID-19 (a few samples of this study predate the infection). Cell type and time point are not known.

This clonotype was counted between two and nine times. The chain couples TRBV5-1 to TRBJ1-3; possibly TRBD1 for D (6 bases). Trimming took 1 base from V and 0 from J, leaving 14 bases between them. The germline V gene has CDR1 SGHRS and CDR2 YFSETQ. The CDR3 contains 17 residues. The CDR3 is CASSLYSGADSGNTIYF. The CDR3 nucleotides are TGCGCCAGCAGCTTGTATTCAGGGGCCGACTCTGGAAACACCATATATTTT. The full variable domain, its missing parts supplied by reference TRBV5-1 and TRBJ1-3, is KAGVTQTPRYLIKTRGQQVTLSCSPISGHRSVSWYQQTPGQGLQFLFEYFSETQRNKGNFPGRFSGRQFSNSRSEMNVSTLELGDSALYLCASSLYSGADSGNTIYFGEGSWLTVV.

The V gene is TRBV24-1, the J gene TRBJ1-2, with TRBD1 identical over 9 bases. The junction had 2 bases not matched to a gene; V was cut back by 4 bases and J by 6 bases. Germline V gene lookup returns CDR1 KGHDR and CDR2 SFDVKD. The CDR3 contains 13 residues. The CDR3 region has the DNA TGTGCCACCAGTGACCGGGACAGGGATGGCTACACCTTC. Translation: CATSDRDRDGYTF.

This clonotype has just a few counts. The chain uses TRBV23-1 and TRBJ2-3; the match to TRBD1 covers 8 bases. TRBV23-1 is filed as an ORF, its function uncertain. This CDR3 is 15 amino acids long. V lost 3 bases to trimming and J lost 0 bases; unmatched junction nucleotides: 2. The CDR3 DNA follows: TGCGCCAGCAGTCATAACAGGGGGAGCACAGATACGCAGTATTTT. It translates to CASSHNRGSTDTQYF.

This clonotype was observed a handful of times. The chain links TRBV5-8 to TRBJ1-1; the D gene is possibly TRBD1 (6 bases). There are 16 residues in the CDR3. Trimming removed 1 base at V and 0 bases at J, with 13 bases between. Germline-derived CDR1 and CDR2 are SGHTS and YDEGEE. The CDR3 nucleotides are TGTGCCAGCAGCTTGCCACAGGGTCCTGTGAACACTGAAGCTTTCTTT. It codes for CASSLPQGPVNTEAFF.

As concerns this clonotype: Compared with germline, one end of the junction differs, possibly owing to a read error. V is TRBV7-8 and J is TRBJ1-4; no definite D call. Germline values: CDR1 SGHVS, CDR2 FQNEAQ. The CDR3 extends over 15 amino acids. CDR3 coding DNA: TGTGCCAGCAGCTTAATCCGGGGAACTAATGAAAAACTTTTTTTT. Its translation is CASSLIRGTNEKLFF.

This clonotype showed up just a few times. The chain combines TRBV9 with TRBJ2-1; 10 bases fit TRBD1. V lost 0 bases to trimming and J lost 8 bases; unmatched junction nucleotides: 14. The germline V gene has CDR1 SGDLS and CDR2 YYNGEE. The CDR3 length is 18 residues. The CDR3 loop reads CASSVGQGQGILFDEQFF. CDR3 sequence (DNA): TGTGCCAGCAGCGTAGGCCAGGGACAGGGGATTTTGTTCGATGAGCAGTTCTTC.

This clonotype has more than one count but fewer than ten. V gene TRBV5-1 combines with J gene TRBJ2-1, with D possibly TRBD2 on 5 matching bases. The V end lost 0 bases, the J end lost 5 bases, and 12 bases lay between the germline ends. The V gene's germline CDR1 is SGHRS and CDR2 YFSETQ. This CDR3 is built from 15 residues. The CDR3 coding sequence is TGCGCCAGCAGCTTGGAGAGGGTGGGCGACAATGAGCAGTTCTTC. It is translated as CASSLERVGDNEQFF.

The sample holds a few counts of this clonotype. V usage is TRBV25-1 and J usage is TRBJ2-7; TRBD1 might be the D (5 bases). Trimming took 8 bases from V and 1 from J, leaving 12 bases between them. Looked up from germline, CDR1 is MGHDK and CDR2 is SYGVNS. The CDR3 loop spans 13 amino acids. DNA of the CDR3: TGTGCCAGCGTAGACAGCCGTTCCTACGAGCAGTACTTC. This sequence encodes CASVDSRSYEQYF.

A few counts support this clonotype. The gene calls are TRBV24-1 and TRBJ2-3, with D hard to call. The CDR3 totals 13 residues. The germline gives CDR1 KGHDR, CDR2 SFDVKD. The ends were cut back, 1 base at V and 5 bases at J, with 6 bases in the middle. The CDR3 sequence is CATSDFWGDTQYF. Here the CDR3 DNA reads TGTGCCACCAGTGATTTTTGGGGAGATACGCAGTATTTT.

This clonotype was counted between two and nine times. This chain joins TRBV7-2 and TRBJ2-3, with unresolved D. The CDR3 is 16 residues long. Germline assignment: CDR1 SGHTA and CDR2 FQGNSA. The germline V and J ends were trimmed by 3 bases and 1 base, with 14 bases remaining between them. The CDR3 nucleotides read TGTGCCAGCAGCTTCGGAGCTCCGCCCCGCACAGATACGCAGTATTTT. It encodes CASSFGAPPRTDTQYF.

This clonotype turned up a few times. CDR3 nucleotide sequence: TGCGCCAGCAGCTTGGAGACAGGGGCCTCCTTTAGCTCCTACGAGCAGTACTTC. It yields the protein CASSLETGASFSSYEQYF. This sequence joins TRBV5-1 and TRBJ2-7; TRBD1 matches at 8 bases. The CDR3 extends over 18 amino acids. Losses at the gene ends were 0 bases for V and 0 bases for J; bases not matched to a gene: 11. Per the germline V gene, CDR1 is SGHRS and CDR2 is YFSETQ.

The chain links TRBV7-2 to TRBJ2-7, with 10 bases that match TRBD2. The ends lost 6 bases at V and 2 bases at J; junction bases unmatched: 4. The length of the CDR3 is 14 residues. Germline CDR1 is SGHTA and CDR2 is FQGNSA. The CDR3 DNA follows: TGTGCCAGCAGGTCACTAGCGGGGACCTACGAGCAGTACTTC. It translates to CASRSLAGTYEQYF. Looking up the rest from reference TRBV7-2 and TRBJ2-7 gives the full variable domain: GAGVSQSPSNKVTEKGKDVELRCDPISGHTALYWYRQSLGQGLEFLIYFQGNSAPDKSGLPSDRFSAERTGGSVSTLTIQRTQQEDSAVYLCASRSLAGTYEQYFGPGTRLTVT.

V is TRBV12-3 or TRBV12-4 and J is TRBJ2-2; D not resolved. Trimming removed 1 base from V and 1 base from J, with 7 bases in between. CDR3 length equals 15 residues. The CDR3 loop is CASSLGSLNTGELFF. The CDR3 bases are TGTGCCAGCAGTTTAGGTTCTTTGAACACCGGGGAGCTGTTTTTT.

The table lists this clonotype with many counts. V gene TRBV12-3 or TRBV12-4 combines with J gene TRBJ2-4, with a weak D call TRBD2 (5 bases). The CDR3 runs to 16 residues. Deletions cut 1 base from V and 0 bases from J, with 10 bases between. Written as DNA, the CDR3 is TGTGCCAGCAGTTTAGGAGAGGGTAGAGCCAAAAACATTCAGTACTTC. Amino acids: CASSLGEGRAKNIQYF.

This clonotype was detected a few times. The V and J genes are TRBV3-1 and TRBJ1-5; D gene unclear. The CDR3 consists of 15 residues. Germline CDR1 LGHDT, CDR2 YNNKEL (reference sequence). Trimming cost V 1 base and J 3 bases, with 10 bases left between them. In nucleotides, the CDR3 is TGTGCCAGCAGCCAAGCAGGTGCGCCCAATCAGCCCCAGCATTTT. Translated: CASSQAGAPNQPQHF.

This rearrangement joins TRBV9 to TRBJ2-7, with 7 bases lining up with TRBD1. Losses at the gene ends were 5 bases for V and 3 bases for J; bases not matched to a gene: 8. The germline CDR1 and CDR2 sequences are SGDLS and YYNGEE. The CDR3 sequence is 14 residues long. The DNA of the CDR3 is TGTGCCAGCAGAGTTACGGACAGGTACTACGAGCAGTACTTC. It encodes CASRVTDRYYEQYF.

The sample holds a few counts of this clonotype. The chain joins TRBV7-6 to TRBJ2-2; 7 bases align to TRBD2. Unmatched junction bases numbered 12, after V lost 3 bases and J lost 5 bases. CDR3 size: 17 residues. CDR1 SGHVS and CDR2 FNYEAQ come from the germline V gene. The CDR3, as DNA: TGTGCCAGCAGCTTCGCGGCCAGCGGGGCAGGAACCGGGGAGCTGTTTTTT. Its protein is CASSFAASGAGTGELFF.

This chain links TRBV5-1 with TRBJ2-1; D remains unclear. The CDR3 extends over 14 amino acids. V was clipped by 2 bases and J by 8 bases, with 14 bases between them. CDR1 is SGHRS, CDR2 YFSETQ, per germline. DNA of the CDR3: TGCGCCAGCAGCTTAGGGTTACGAGGCGATGAGCAGTTCTTC. It translates to CASSLGLRGDEQFF.

The V gene is TRBV9, the J gene TRBJ2-7; the D gene is possibly TRBD2 (5 bases). Germline-derived CDR1 and CDR2 are SGDLS and YYNGEE. This CDR3 comprises 13 residues. V lost 2 bases and J 6 bases, leaving 12 bases between the germline ends. The CDR3, as DNA: TGTGCCAGCAGCGTCAACGGACTGGGCGAGCAGTACTTC. Translated, it gives CASSVNGLGEQYF.

The sample holds a few counts of this clonotype. The chain's CDR3 is CASTNSERQFF. DNA for the CDR3: TGTGCCAGTACCAACAGCGAAAGGCAGTTCTTC. The chain has TRBV19 and TRBJ2-1; no firm D call. The ends were cut back, 7 bases at V and 12 bases at J, with 13 bases in the middle. This CDR3 has 11 amino acids. Germline lookup yields CDR1 LNHDA and CDR2 SQIVND (reference sequence).

This clonotype was seen only a few times. This sequence joins TRBV30 and TRBJ1-1, with D possibly matching TRBD1 (5 bases). Germline values: CDR1 GTSNPN, CDR2 SVGIG (reference sequence). The V gene lost 0 bases and the J gene lost 2 bases, with 7 bases spanning the gap. This CDR3 spans 13 amino acids. This CDR3 is CAWSVRGNTEAFF. The CDR3, as DNA: TGTGCCTGGAGTGTGAGGGGAAACACTGAAGCTTTCTTT.

V gene TRBV6-1 combines with J gene TRBJ2-1; 12 nucleotides agree with TRBD2. Trimming at V came to 3 bases and at J to 6 bases, leaving 6 bases not matched to a gene. Per germline, CDR1 MNHNS and CDR2 SASEGT. This CDR3 spans 16 amino acids. The CDR3 sequence is CASSDPTSGGPNEQFF. CDR3 DNA: TGTGCCAGCAGTGACCCTACTAGCGGGGGGCCCAATGAGCAGTTCTTC.

The table lists this clonotype with a few counts. This sequence joins TRBV5-1 and TRBJ1-1; D is uncertain. Trimming shortened V by 4 bases and J by 0 bases, and 13 bases separated the two germline ends. The CDR3 length is 15 residues. Germline CDR1 and CDR2: SGHRS and YFSETQ. This CDR3 reads CASSMAPQMNTEAFF. The CDR3 DNA reads as TGCGCCAGCAGCATGGCTCCCCAGATGAACACTGAAGCTTTCTTT.